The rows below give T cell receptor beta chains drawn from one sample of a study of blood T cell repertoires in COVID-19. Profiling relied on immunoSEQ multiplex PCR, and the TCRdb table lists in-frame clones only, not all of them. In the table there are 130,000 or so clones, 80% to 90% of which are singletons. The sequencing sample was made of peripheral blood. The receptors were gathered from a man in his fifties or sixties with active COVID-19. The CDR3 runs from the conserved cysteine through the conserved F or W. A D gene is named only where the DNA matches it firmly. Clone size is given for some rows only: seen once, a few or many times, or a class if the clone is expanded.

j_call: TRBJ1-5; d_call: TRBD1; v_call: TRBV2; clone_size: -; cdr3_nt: TGTGCCAGCAGAGTCGGACAGGGCGTCCAGCCCCAGCATTTT; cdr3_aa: CASRVGQGVQPQHF
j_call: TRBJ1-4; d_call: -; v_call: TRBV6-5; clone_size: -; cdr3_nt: TGTGCCAGCAAAGAAAAACGGAATGAAAAACTGTTTTTT; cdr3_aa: CASKEKRNEKLFF
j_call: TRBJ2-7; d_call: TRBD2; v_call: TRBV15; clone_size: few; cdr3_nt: TGTGCCACCAGCAGAGATAGCGGGGCAGCTAACTACTACGAGCAGTACTTC; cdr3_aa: CATSRDSGAANYYEQYF
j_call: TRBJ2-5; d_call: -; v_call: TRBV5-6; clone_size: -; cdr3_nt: TGTGCCAGCAGCTTGGTCGGGAACCAAGAGACCCAGTACTTC; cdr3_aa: CASSLVGNQETQYF
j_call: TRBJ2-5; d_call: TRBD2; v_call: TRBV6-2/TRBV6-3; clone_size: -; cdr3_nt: TGTGCCAGCAGCCCCGGTAGTGGACTAGCGGGGGGCTTCCAAGAGACCCAGTACTTC; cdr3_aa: CASSPGSGLAGGFQETQYF
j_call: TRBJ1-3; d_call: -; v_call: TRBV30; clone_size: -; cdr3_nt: TGTGCCTGGAGAGCGGTGGGAAACACCATATATTTT; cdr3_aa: CAWRAVGNTIYF
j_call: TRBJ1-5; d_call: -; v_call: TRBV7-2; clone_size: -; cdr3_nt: TGTGCCAGCAGCTTTGCAGGACATGGGGACTATAGCAATCAGCCCCAGCATTTT; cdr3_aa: CASSFAGHGDYSNQPQHF
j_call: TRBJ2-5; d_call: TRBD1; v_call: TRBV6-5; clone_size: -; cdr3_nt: TGTGCCAGCAGCATCGGGACAGGCCCTGGAGAGACCCAGTACTTC; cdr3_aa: CASSIGTGPGETQYF
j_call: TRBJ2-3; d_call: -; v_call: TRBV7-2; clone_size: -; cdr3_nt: TGTGCCAGCAGCCCCAGGGATGATACGCAGTATTTT; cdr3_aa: CASSPRDDTQYF
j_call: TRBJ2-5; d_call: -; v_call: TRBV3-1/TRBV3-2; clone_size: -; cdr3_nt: TGTGCCAGCAGCGGTTCGGAATGGGGCCCCCAAGAGACCCAGTACTTC; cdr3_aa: CASSGSEWGPQETQYF
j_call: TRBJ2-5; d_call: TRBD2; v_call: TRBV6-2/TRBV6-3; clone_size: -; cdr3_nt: TGTGCCAGCAGTTGGACCCGGGGAGCGGGGGGTGAGACCCAGTACTTC; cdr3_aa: CASSWTRGAGGETQYF
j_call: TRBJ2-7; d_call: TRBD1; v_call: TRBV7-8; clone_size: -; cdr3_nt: TGTGCCACCCACCCTGACAGGGGGTCCCACGAGCAGTACTTC; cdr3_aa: CATHPDRGSHEQYF